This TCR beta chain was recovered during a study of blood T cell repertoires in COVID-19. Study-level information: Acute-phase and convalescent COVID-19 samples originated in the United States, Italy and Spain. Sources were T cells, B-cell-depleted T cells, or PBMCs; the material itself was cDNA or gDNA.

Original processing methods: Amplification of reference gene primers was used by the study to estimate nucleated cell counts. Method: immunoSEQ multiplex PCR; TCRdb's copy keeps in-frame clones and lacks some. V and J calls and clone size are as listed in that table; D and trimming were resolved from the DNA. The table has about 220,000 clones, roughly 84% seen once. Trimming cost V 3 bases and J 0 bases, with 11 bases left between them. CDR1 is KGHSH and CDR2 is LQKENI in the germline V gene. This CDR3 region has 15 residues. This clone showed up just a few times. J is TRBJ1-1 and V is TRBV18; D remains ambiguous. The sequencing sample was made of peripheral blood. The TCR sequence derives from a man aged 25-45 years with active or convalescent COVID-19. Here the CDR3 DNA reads TGTGCCAGCTCACCGAGTTTAGTTATGAACACTGAAGCTTTCTTT. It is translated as CASSPSLVMNTEAFF.